This T cell receptor (beta chain) is from a study of response to subunit inactivated influenza vaccine. Broader study findings: Each seasonal influenza vaccination recruits few new T cells, the authors suggested.

In this sample, this clonotype turned up many times. The antigen is not known. One entry per CDR3 protein results from TCRdb running MiXCR on the RT-PCR reads. The table has 500,000 or so distinct CDR3 sequences, around 9.9% seen once. The germline V and J ends were trimmed by 3 bases and 0 bases, with 11 bases remaining between them. Per the germline V gene, CDR1 is DFQATT and CDR2 is SNEGSKA (reference sequence). This CDR3 is 14 amino acids long. This sequence originates from a man aged 45-60 years who received an inactivated influenza vaccine. The material was PBMCs from blood, obtained 40 to 50 days after vaccination. The chain carries TRBV20-1 and TRBJ2-5; tentative D call: TRBD1 (5 bases). This CDR3 reads CSASPPRDQETQYF. Written as DNA, the CDR3 is TGCAGTGCTAGCCCCCCCAGGGACCAAGAGACCCAGTACTTC.